The 25 T cell receptor beta chains in this list originate from one sample, sequenced in a study of cytomegalovirus exposure and HLA in healthy donors. It was with 60 Vbeta and 13 Jbeta primers that the PCR ran. Method: immunoSEQ multiplex PCR; TCRdb's copy keeps in-frame clones and lacks some. The sample lists 50,000 or so clones, around 50% occurring once. The sample consisted of PBMCs. The receptors shown here come from a human donor in good health.

This clone was picked up one time. The rearrangement joins TRBV2 to TRBJ2-7; 8 nucleotides agree with TRBD2. Germline V gives CDR1 SNHLY, CDR2 FYNNEI. With V trimmed by 1 base and J by 2 bases, 4 bases remained unmatched. The CDR3 is 15 residues long. The CDR3 DNA sequence: TGTGCCAGCAGTGAAGTCGGGGGGGCTCCCTACGAGCAGTACTTC. Protein product: CASSEVGGAPYEQYF.

The chain employs TRBV29-1 and TRBJ2-7, with TRBD2 matching 11 bases. CDR1 and CDR2 (germline): SQVTM, ANQGSEA. With 4 bases clipped from V and 1 base from J, the junction kept 6 bases outside the gene matches. The CDR3 has 15 amino acids. CDR3 in DNA: TGCAGCGTTGCCCCGACTAGCGGGGCTTCCTACGAGCAGTACTTC. Its translation: CSVAPTSGASYEQYF.

The chain couples TRBV2 to TRBJ1-1; 7 bases line up with TRBD1. CDR1 is SNHLY and CDR2 is FYNNEI in the germline V gene. The CDR3 runs 13 residues. Trimming cost V 8 bases and J 4 bases; bases outside gene matches: 7. CDR3 sequence: CASLGQGVTEAFF. CDR3 bases: TGTGCCAGCCTCGGCCAGGGGGTCACTGAAGCTTTCTTT.

In regard to this clone: Germline and junction disagree at one end, which may indicate a read error. The CDR3 bases are TGTGCCTGGAAGGGAAGGGACAACAACTATGGCTACCCCTTC. This encodes CAWKGRDNNYGYPF. The chain couples TRBV30 to TRBJ1-2; the D gene is possibly TRBD1 (6 bases). Looked up from germline, CDR1 is GTSNPN and CDR2 is SVGIG (reference sequence). This CDR3 is built from 14 residues.

The chain employs TRBV6-5 and TRBJ1-3; 8 bases map to TRBD1. This CDR3 comprises 14 residues. V was clipped by 8 bases and J by 0 bases; unmatched bases: 3. From germline, CDR1 is MNHEY and CDR2 SVGAGI. CDR3 sequence reads: CASRTGGSGNTIYF. Written as DNA, the CDR3 is TGTGCCAGCCGAACAGGGGGCTCTGGAAACACCATATATTTT.

The rearrangement joins TRBV7-9 to TRBJ1-1; TRBD1 might be the D (6 bases). Germline CDR1 and CDR2: SEHNR and FQNEAQ (reference sequence). The V end lost 4 bases, the J end lost 0 bases, and 15 bases lay between the germline ends. This CDR3 is built from 16 residues. CDR3 coding DNA: TGTGCCAGCAGCTCATCACGGACAGACATGAACACTGAAGCTTTCTTT. It translates to CASSSSRTDMNTEAFF. Complete variable domain (other parts from reference TRBV7-9 and TRBJ1-1): DTGVSQNPRHKITKRGQNVTFRCDPISEHNRLYWYRQTLGQGPEFLTYFQNEAQLEKSRLLSDRFSAERPKGSFSTLEIQRTEQGDSAMYLCASSSSRTDMNTEAFFGQGTRLTVV.

The J gene is TRBJ1-2, the V gene TRBV14; possibly TRBD1 for D (5 bases). The CDR3 totals 13 residues. Germline assignment: CDR1 SGHDN and CDR2 FVKESK. Trimming removed 5 bases from V and 4 bases from J, with 11 bases in between. The CDR3 reads CASSATGSYGYTF. The CDR3 DNA follows: TGTGCCAGCAGCGCCACAGGATCCTATGGCTACACCTTC.

CDR3 amino acids: CASSRRGEKLFF. CDR3 nucleotides: TGTGCCAGCAGCCGCAGGGGGGAAAAACTGTTTTTT. This chain uses TRBV5-6 with TRBJ1-4, with TRBD1 matching over 7 bases. Germline V gene data show CDR1 as SGHDT and CDR2 as YYEEEE. The V and J ends lost 4 bases and 8 bases, in that order; junction bases with no gene match: 2. CDR3 size: 12 residues.

This rearrangement joins TRBV11-2 to TRBJ1-1; D call uncertain. This CDR3 contains 14 residues. V dropped 3 bases and J dropped 1 base, with 9 bases sitting between them. Germline CDR1 is SGHAT and CDR2 is FQNNGV. The CDR3, as DNA: TGTGCCAGCAGCTTTTTTGGGAGGAACACTGAAGCTTTCTTT. Translated, it gives CASSFFGRNTEAFF.

The chain employs TRBV2 and TRBJ2-4; a possible D gene is TRBD2 (6 bases). Germline-derived CDR1 and CDR2 are SNHLY and FYNNEI. V dropped 7 bases and J dropped 6 bases, with 13 bases sitting between them. The CDR3 sequence is 13 residues long. The CDR3 nucleotides are TGTGCCAGCAATCCGGGGGAAGGAAACATTCAGTACTTC. This codes for CASNPGEGNIQYF.

This clone was counted once. The chain links TRBV6-5 to TRBJ1-3, with D unresolved. Trimming shortened V by 2 bases and J by 2 bases, and 10 bases separated the two germline ends. The CDR3 runs to 15 residues. Germline CDR1 is MNHEY and CDR2 is SVGAGI. The CDR3 DNA follows: TGTGCCAGCAGTTACATTTCAGGTGCTGGAAACACCATATATTTT. The encoded protein is CASSYISGAGNTIYF.

The chain carries TRBV2 and TRBJ1-2; D gene unclear. The V gene lost 0 bases and the J gene lost 2 bases, with 13 bases spanning the gap. The CDR3 runs 16 residues. CDR1 is SNHLY, CDR2 FYNNEI, per germline. In nucleotides, the CDR3 is TGTGCCAGCAGTGAAGCGCTAGAGGATACCAACTATGGCTACACCTTC. Protein sequence: CASSEALEDTNYGYTF.

This clone has a handful of counts. V usage is TRBV28 and J usage is TRBJ1-6; D call uncertain. Germline-derived CDR1 and CDR2 are MDHEN and SYDVKM. The CDR3 consists of 12 residues. Trimming shortened V by 6 bases and J by 9 bases, and 9 bases separated the two germline ends. The CDR3 spells CASSLEGSPLHF. The CDR3 DNA follows: TGTGCCAGCAGCCTGGAGGGTTCACCCCTCCACTTT. The variable domain in full, completed from reference TRBV28 and TRBJ1-6, reads DVKVTQSSRYLVKRTGEKVFLECVQDMDHENMFWYRQDPGLGLRLIYFSYDVKMKEKGDIPEGYSVSREKKERFSLILESASTNQTSMYLCASSLEGSPLHFGNGTRLTVT.

This clone was counted only a few times. CDR3 coding DNA: TGTGCCAGCAGCCCTGGGACAGGGGGGATAGATACGCAGTATTTT. It specifies CASSPGTGGIDTQYF. The gene calls are TRBV11-3 and TRBJ2-3; 11 bases are shared with TRBD1. This CDR3 spans 15 amino acids. The germline V gene encodes CDR1 SGHNT and CDR2 YENEEA. Trimming cost V 5 bases and J 5 bases; bases outside gene matches: 6.

This sequence joins TRBV5-1 and TRBJ1-4; D might be TRBD1 (5 bases). Germline V CDR1 and CDR2: SGHRS, YFSETQ. The V gene lost 4 bases and the J gene lost 2 bases, with 9 bases spanning the gap. The CDR3 covers 14 residues. In nucleotides, the CDR3 is TGCGCCAGCAGCGGAGGGACTACTAATGAAAAACTGTTTTTT. Amino acids: CASSGGTTNEKLFF.

CDR3 DNA: TGTGCCAGCAGTTACAAGGGGGCTGGAAACACCATATATTTT. Protein product: CASSYKGAGNTIYF. The gene calls are TRBV6-5 and TRBJ1-3, with D maybe TRBD1 (6 bases). This CDR3 is 14 amino acids long. The V end was cut by 2 bases, the J end by 2 bases, with 7 bases between. The germline CDR1 and CDR2 sequences are MNHEY and SVGAGI.

This clone was detected a few times. The chain joins TRBV7-3 to TRBJ2-1, with TRBD2 matching 8 bases. Germline lookup yields CDR1 SGHTA and CDR2 FQGTGA. The V and J ends lost 4 bases and 0 bases, in that order; junction bases with no gene match: 5. There are 16 residues in the CDR3. The CDR3 is CASSSYLAGSYNEQFF. As DNA, the CDR3 is TGTGCCAGCAGCTCGTACCTAGCGGGCTCCTACAATGAGCAGTTCTTC.

The rearrangement uses TRBV5-1 and TRBJ1-2, with TRBD1 identical over 7 bases. The CDR3 has 15 amino acids. The V segment lost 1 base and the J segment 2 bases; nucleotides outside the gene matches: 5. Germline CDR1 is SGHRS and CDR2 is YFSETQ. DNA of the CDR3: TGCGCCAGCAGCTTGACAGGGGAGGCCAACTATGGCTACACCTTC. Its translation is CASSLTGEANYGYTF.

The chain links TRBV5-5 to TRBJ2-5; D might be TRBD1 (6 bases). The CDR3 consists of 16 residues. CDR1 is SGHKS and CDR2 is YYEKEE in the germline V gene (reference sequence). Between the trimmed V and J ends, which lost 6 bases and 5 bases, there was a span of 23 bases. CDR3 protein: CASTLGLMGAGETQYF. The CDR3 DNA sequence: TGTGCCAGCACCTTAGGATTAATGGGGGCCGGGGAGACCCAGTACTTC.

This clone was detected only once. The gene calls are TRBV7-3 and TRBJ1-2; unclear D gene. CDR1 and CDR2 from the germline V gene are SGHTA and FQGTGA. V lost 1 base to trimming and J lost 6 bases, with 15 bases between them. The CDR3 loop spans 15 amino acids. The CDR3 DNA reads TGTGCCAGCAGCTTAATTGGGAGTGACCGTAATGGCTACACCTTC. Its protein is CASSLIGSDRNGYTF.

The chain joins TRBV5-1 to TRBJ2-1; TRBD1 matches at 7 bases. The J segment lost 6 bases and the V segment lost 1 base, leaving 7 bases of the junction unmatched. The CDR3 runs 15 residues. In germline, CDR1 is SGHRS, CDR2 YFSETQ. CDR3 nucleotides: TGCGCCAGCAGCTTGAATTCAGGGGGTCTCAATGAGCAGTTCTTC. Translating it yields CASSLNSGGLNEQFF.

V and J are TRBV5-1 and TRBJ1-1, with 7 bases matching TRBD1. This CDR3 has 13 amino acids. From germline, CDR1 is SGHRS and CDR2 YFSETQ. V trimming: 4 bases; J trimming: 4 bases; junction bases outside the gene matches: 4. The DNA of the CDR3 is TGCGCCAGCAGCACGGACAGGATCACTGAAGCTTTCTTT. It yields the protein CASSTDRITEAFF.

V gene TRBV6-5 combines with J gene TRBJ2-2; TRBD1 is a possible D gene (6 bases). Trimming shortened V by 5 bases and J by 4 bases, and 14 bases separated the two germline ends. The CDR3 spans 15 residues. Germline CDR1 MNHEY, CDR2 SVGAGI. The chain's CDR3 is CASSSRGFITGELFF. Here the CDR3 DNA reads TGTGCCAGCAGTAGCAGGGGCTTTATCACCGGGGAGCTGTTTTTT.

This chain joins TRBV10-1 and TRBJ1-1; D remains unclear. Germline V CDR1 and CDR2: WNHNN, SYGVQD (reference sequence). The CDR3 is made up of 14 amino acids. With 4 bases removed from V and 3 bases from J, the gap between germline ends came to 12 bases. The CDR3 region is CASSAQLADTEAFF. CDR3 coding DNA: TGCGCCAGCAGTGCCCAGTTGGCGGACACTGAAGCTTTCTTT.

This clone was found once. The rearrangement links TRBV6-1 to TRBJ2-5; D remains unclear. The DNA end favors TRBJ2-7, so the J call may be wrong. CDR3 length equals 15 residues. Germline V gene sequence: CDR1 MNHNS, CDR2 SASEGT. The CDR3 loop reads CASSELRRISYEQYF. Here the CDR3 DNA reads TGTGCCAGCAGTGAGCTCCGCCGAATCTCCTACGAGCAGTACTTC.